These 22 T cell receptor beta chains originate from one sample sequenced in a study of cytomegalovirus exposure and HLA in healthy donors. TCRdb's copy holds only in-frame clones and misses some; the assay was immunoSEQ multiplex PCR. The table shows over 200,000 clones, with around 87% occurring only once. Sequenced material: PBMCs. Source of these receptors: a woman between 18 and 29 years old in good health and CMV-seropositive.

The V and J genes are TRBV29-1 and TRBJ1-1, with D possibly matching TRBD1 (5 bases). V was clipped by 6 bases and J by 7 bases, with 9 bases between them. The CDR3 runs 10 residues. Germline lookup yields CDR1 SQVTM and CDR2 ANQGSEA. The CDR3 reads CSVLTVEAFF. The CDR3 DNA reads TGCAGCGTGTTGACAGTTGAAGCTTTCTTT.

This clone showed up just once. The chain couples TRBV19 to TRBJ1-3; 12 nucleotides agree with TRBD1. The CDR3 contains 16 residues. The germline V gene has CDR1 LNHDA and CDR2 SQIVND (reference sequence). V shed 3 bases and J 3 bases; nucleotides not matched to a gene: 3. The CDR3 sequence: CASSMGQGAFGNTIYF. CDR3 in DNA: TGTGCCAGTAGTATGGGACAGGGGGCGTTTGGAAACACCATATATTTT.

CDR3 coding DNA: TGCGCCAGCAGTCAGCCGCGACTAGCGGGAGTGTTGAATGAGCAGTTCTTC. This sequence encodes CASSQPRLAGVLNEQFF. The chain links TRBV23-1 to TRBJ2-1, with TRBD2 matching 12 bases. TRBV23-1 is an ORF, with its function uncertain. The V gene end was trimmed by 3 bases and the J gene end by 7 bases; junction bases not matched to a gene: 10. This CDR3 contains 17 residues.

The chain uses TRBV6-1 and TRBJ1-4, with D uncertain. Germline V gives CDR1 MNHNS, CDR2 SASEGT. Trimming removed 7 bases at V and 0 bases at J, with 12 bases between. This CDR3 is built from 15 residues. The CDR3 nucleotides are TGTGCCAGCACAAAAACTTATGCAACTAATGAAAAACTGTTTTTT. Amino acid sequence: CASTKTYATNEKLFF.

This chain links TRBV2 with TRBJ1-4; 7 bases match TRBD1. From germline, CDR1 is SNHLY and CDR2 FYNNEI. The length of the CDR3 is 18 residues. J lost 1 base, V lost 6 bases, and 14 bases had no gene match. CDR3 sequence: CASRVRGRGRKTNEKLFF. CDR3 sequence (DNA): TGTGCCAGCAGGGTGAGGGGAAGGGGGCGAAAAACTAATGAAAAACTGTTTTTT.

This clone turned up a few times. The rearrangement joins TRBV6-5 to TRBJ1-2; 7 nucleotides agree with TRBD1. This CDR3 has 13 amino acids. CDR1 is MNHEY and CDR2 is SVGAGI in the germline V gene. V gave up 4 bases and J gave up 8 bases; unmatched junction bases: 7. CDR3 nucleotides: TGTGCCAGCAGTTCCAGGGGGGTGGACGGCTACACCTTC. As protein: CASSSRGVDGYTF.

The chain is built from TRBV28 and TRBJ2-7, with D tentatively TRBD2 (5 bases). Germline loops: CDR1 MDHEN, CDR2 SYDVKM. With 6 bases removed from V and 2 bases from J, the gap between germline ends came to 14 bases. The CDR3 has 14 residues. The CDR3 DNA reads TGTGCCAGCAGATCTACCGGACTTACCTACGAGCAGTACTTC. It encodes CASRSTGLTYEQYF.

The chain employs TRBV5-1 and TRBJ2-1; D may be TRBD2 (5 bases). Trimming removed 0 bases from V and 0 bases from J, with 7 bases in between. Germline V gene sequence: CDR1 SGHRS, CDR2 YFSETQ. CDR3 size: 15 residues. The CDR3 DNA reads TGCGCCAGCAGCTTGGGGGAGTACTCCTACAATGAGCAGTTCTTC. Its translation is CASSLGEYSYNEQFF. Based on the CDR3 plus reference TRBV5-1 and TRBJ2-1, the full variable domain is KAGVTQTPRYLIKTRGQQVTLSCSPISGHRSVSWYQQTPGQGLQFLFEYFSETQRNKGNFPGRFSGRQFSNSRSEMNVSTLELGDSALYLCASSLGEYSYNEQFFGPGTRLTVL.

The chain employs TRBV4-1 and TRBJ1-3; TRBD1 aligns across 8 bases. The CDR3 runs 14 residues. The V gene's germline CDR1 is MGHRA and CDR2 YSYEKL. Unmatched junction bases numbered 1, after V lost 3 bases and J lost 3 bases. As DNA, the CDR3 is TGCGCCAGCAGCCAGACAGGGGATGGAAACACCATATATTTT. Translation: CASSQTGDGNTIYF.

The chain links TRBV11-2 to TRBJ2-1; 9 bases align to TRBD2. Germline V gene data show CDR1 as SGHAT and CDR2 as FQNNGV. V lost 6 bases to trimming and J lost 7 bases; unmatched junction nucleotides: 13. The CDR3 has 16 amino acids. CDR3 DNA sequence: TGTGCCAGCAGGGGGCTAGCGGGGCCGGTTTGGAATGAGCAGTTCTTC. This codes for CASRGLAGPVWNEQFF.

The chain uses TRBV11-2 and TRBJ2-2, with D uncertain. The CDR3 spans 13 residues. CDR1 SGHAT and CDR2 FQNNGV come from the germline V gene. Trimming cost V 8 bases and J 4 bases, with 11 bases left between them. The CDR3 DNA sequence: TGTGCCAGCTACGGAGCGATCACCGGGGAGCTGTTTTTT. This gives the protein CASYGAITGELFF. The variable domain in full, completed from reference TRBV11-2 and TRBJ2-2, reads EAGVAQSPRYKIIEKRQSVAFWCNPISGHATLYWYQQILGQGPKLLIQFQNNGVVDDSQLPKDRFSAERLKGVDSTLKIQPAKLEDSAVYLCASYGAITGELFFGEGSRLTVL.

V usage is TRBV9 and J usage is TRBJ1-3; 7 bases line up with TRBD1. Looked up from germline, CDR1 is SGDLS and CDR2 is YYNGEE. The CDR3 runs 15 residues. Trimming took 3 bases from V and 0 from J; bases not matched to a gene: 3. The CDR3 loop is CASSAGGISGNTIYF. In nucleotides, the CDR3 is TGTGCCAGCAGCGCAGGGGGAATCTCTGGAAACACCATATATTTT.

The CDR3 DNA is TGTGCCAGTAGGGGGGCGGAGACCACAGATACGCAGTATTTT. Protein: CASRGAETTDTQYF. This chain connects TRBV19 to TRBJ2-3, with D perhaps matching TRBD1 (6 bases). From germline, CDR1 is LNHDA and CDR2 SQIVND (reference sequence). The CDR3 is made up of 14 amino acids. V dropped 6 bases and J dropped 2 bases, with 12 bases sitting between them. Looking up the rest from reference TRBV19 and TRBJ2-3 gives the full variable domain: DGGITQSPKYLFRKEGQNVTLSCEQNLNHDAMYWYRQDPGQGLRLIYYSQIVNDFQKGDIAEGYSVSREKKESFPLTVTSAQKNPTAFYLCASRGAETTDTQYFGPGTRLTVL.

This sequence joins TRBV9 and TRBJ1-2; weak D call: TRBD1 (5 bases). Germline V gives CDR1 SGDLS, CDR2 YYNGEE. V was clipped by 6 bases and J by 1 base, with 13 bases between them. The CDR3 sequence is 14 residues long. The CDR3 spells CASNLDGGNYGYTF. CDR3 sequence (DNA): TGTGCCAGCAACCTAGACGGGGGTAACTATGGCTACACCTTC.

The CDR3 loop is CASSPLAGSVETQYF. The DNA for the CDR3 is TGTGCCAGCTCACCCCTAGCGGGAAGTGTGGAGACCCAGTACTTC. The V gene is TRBV18, the J gene TRBJ2-5; TRBD2 aligns across 9 bases. CDR3 length equals 15 residues. The V segment lost 3 bases and the J segment 5 bases; nucleotides outside the gene matches: 7. Germline V gene lookup returns CDR1 KGHSH and CDR2 LQKENI.

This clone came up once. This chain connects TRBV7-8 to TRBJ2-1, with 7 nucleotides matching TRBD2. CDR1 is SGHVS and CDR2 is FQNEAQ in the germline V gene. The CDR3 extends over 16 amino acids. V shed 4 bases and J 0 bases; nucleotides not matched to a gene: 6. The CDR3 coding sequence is TGTGCCAGCAGCTCATCTCTAGCGGTCTCCTACAATGAGCAGTTCTTC. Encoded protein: CASSSSLAVSYNEQFF. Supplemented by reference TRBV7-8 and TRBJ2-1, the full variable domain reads GAGVSQSPRYKVAKRGQDVALRCDPISGHVSLFWYQQALGQGPEFLTYFQNEAQLDKSGLPSDRFFAERPEGSVSTLKIQRTQQEDSAVYLCASSSSLAVSYNEQFFGPGTRLTVL.

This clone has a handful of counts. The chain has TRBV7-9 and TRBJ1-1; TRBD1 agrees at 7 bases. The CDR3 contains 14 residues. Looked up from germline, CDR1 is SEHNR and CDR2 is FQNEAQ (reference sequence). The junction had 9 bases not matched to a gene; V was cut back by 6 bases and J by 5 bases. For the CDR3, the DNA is TGTGCCAGCAGGATAGGGGGCGCAGGAACTGAAGCTTTCTTT. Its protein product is CASRIGGAGTEAFF.

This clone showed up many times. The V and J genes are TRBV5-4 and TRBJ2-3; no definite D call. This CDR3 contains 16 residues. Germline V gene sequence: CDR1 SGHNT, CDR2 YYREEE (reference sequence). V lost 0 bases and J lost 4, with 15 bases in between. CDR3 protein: CASSLVAGFSPDTQYF. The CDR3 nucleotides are TGTGCCAGCAGCTTGGTAGCCGGTTTTAGCCCAGATACGCAGTATTTT.

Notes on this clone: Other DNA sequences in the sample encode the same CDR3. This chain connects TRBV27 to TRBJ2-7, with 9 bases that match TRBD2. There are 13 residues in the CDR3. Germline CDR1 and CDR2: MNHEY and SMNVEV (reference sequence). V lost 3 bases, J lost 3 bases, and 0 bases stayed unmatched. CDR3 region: CASSFSGSYEQYF. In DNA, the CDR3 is TGTGCCAGCAGTTTTAGCGGGAGCTACGAGCAGTACTTC.

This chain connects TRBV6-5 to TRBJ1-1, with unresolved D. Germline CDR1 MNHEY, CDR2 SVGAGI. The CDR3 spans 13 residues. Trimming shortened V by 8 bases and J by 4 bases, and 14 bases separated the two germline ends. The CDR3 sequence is CASEGAASTEAFF. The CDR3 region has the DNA TGTGCCAGCGAGGGCGCGGCGAGCACTGAAGCTTTCTTT.

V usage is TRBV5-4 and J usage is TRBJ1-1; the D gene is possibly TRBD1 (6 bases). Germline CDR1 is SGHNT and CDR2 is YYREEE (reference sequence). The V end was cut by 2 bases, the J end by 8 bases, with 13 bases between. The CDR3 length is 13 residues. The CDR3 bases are TGTGCCAGCAGCTTCCAGGGGACCCTAGAAGCTTTCTTT. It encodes CASSFQGTLEAFF.

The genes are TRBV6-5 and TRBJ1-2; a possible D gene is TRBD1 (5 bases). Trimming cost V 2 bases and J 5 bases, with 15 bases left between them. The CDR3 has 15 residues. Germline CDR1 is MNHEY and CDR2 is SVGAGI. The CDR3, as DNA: TGTGCCAGCAGTTACCTACTCGACAGAACATATGGCTACACCTTC. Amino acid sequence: CASSYLLDRTYGYTF.